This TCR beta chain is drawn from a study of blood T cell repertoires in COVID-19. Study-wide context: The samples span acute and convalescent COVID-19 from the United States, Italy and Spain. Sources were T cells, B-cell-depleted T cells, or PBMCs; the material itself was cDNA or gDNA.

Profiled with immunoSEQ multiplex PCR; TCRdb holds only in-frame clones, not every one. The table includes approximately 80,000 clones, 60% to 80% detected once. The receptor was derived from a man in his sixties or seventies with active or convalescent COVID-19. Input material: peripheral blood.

CDR3 region: CASSGGVGLTSYEQYF. The DNA for the CDR3 is TGTGCCAGCAGTGGAGGTGTAGGCCTAACCTCCTACGAGCAGTACTTC. The chain uses TRBV2 and TRBJ2-7; D is unclear. The ends were cut back, 4 bases at V and 0 bases at J, with 16 bases in the middle. The CDR3 extends over 16 amino acids. Germline lookup yields CDR1 SNHLY and CDR2 FYNNEI.